This TCR beta chain stems from a study of T cell clusters in autoimmune cytopenias. TRB amplification used roughly 250 ng of peripheral blood genomic DNA. Multiplex touch-down PCR amplified TRB using TRB-A and TRB-B pools in one tube. TCRdb re-called the multiplex PCR reads, yielding one record per CDR3 amino acid sequence without DNA. The repertoire table contains around 7,100 distinct CDR3 sequences. The CDR3 consists of 17 residues. CDR1 MNHEY and CDR2 SVGAGI come from the germline V gene. The sample was also reused in another study, on T cell repertoires in aging, cancer and after chemotherapy.

The rearrangement joins TRBV6-5 to TRBJ1-4; as DNA is missing, the TRBD1 call by TCRdb cannot be tested. Input material: peripheral blood. The source of this sequence is a human donor in good health. The CDR3 loop reads CASSYSPQGGGNEKLFF.